This entry is about one T cell receptor beta chain. The length of the CDR3 is 16 residues. The germline CDR1 and CDR2 sequences are MDHEN and SYDVKM. The ends were cut back, 4 bases at V and 5 bases at J, with 20 bases in the middle. The data are from a study of T cell changes during pregnancy in multiple sclerosis. Measured with immunoSEQ multiplex PCR; TCRdb has only the in-frame clones, and not every one. Of fewer than 50,000 clones in the sample, approximately 94% were seen once. The material sequenced was CD8+ T cells from peripheral blood mononuclear cells, taken in the third trimester of pregnancy. The V and J genes are TRBV28 and TRBJ2-5, with TRBD1 as a possible D gene (6 bases). The origin of this receptor is a female donor with multiple sclerosis, enrolled in a pregnancy study. The CDR3 spells CASSSGQSLEGETQYF. The CDR3 region has the DNA TGTGCCAGCAGTTCCGGACAGTCTCTCGAGGGGGAGACCCAGTACTTC.